This T cell receptor (beta chain) was captured in a study of blood T cell repertoires in COVID-19. The wider study: The United States, Italy and Spain supplied acute and convalescent COVID-19 samples. PBMCs, B-cell-depleted T cells, or T cells were the source of the cDNA or gDNA that made up the material.

In the study's own analysis: Reference gene primer amplification gave nucleated cell count estimates. The table came from immunoSEQ multiplex PCR; TCRdb's copy has only in-frame clones and leaves some out. From that table come the V and J calls and clone size; the DNA was used to work out D and trimming. This table holds around 160,000 clones, 85% to 90% found once. Germline trimming cut 5 bases from V and 4 bases from J; bases unmatched to any gene: 5. The germline V gene encodes CDR1 SGDLS and CDR2 YYNGEE. The CDR3 loop spans 14 amino acids. J is TRBJ2-2 and V is TRBV9, with 7 bases aligning to TRBD2. This receptor was obtained from a man older than 75 with acute or convalescent COVID-19. The source material was peripheral blood. The CDR3 loop is CASRAGERTGELFF. In DNA, the CDR3 is TGTGCCAGCAGGGCGGGAGAGCGCACCGGGGAGCTGTTTTTT.